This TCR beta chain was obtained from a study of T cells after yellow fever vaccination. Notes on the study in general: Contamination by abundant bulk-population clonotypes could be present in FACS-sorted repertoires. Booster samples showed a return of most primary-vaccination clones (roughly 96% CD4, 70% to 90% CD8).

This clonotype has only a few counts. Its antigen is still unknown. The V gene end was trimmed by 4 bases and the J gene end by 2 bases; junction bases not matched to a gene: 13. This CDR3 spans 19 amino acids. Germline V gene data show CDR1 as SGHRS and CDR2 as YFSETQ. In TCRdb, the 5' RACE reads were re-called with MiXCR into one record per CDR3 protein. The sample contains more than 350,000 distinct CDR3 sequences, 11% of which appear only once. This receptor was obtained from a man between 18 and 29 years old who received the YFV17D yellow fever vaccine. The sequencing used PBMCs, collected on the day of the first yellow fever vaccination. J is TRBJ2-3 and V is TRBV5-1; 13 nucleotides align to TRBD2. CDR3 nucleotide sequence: TGCGCCAGCAGCCGGAGCGGTGGGACTAGCGGGGAGCACACAGATACGCAGTATTTT. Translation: CASSRSGGTSGEHTDTQYF.